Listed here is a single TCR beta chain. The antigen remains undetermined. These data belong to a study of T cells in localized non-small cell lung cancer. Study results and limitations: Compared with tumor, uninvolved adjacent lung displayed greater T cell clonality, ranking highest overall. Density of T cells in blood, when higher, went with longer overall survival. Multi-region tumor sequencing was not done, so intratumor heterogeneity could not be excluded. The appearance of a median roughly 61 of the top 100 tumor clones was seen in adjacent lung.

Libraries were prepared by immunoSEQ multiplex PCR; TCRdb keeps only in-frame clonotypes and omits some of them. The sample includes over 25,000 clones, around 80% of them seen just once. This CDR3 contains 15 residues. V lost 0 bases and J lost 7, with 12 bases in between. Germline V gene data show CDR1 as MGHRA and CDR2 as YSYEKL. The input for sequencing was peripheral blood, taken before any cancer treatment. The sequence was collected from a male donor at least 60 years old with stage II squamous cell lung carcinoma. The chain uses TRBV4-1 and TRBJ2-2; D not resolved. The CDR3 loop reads CASSQEGAGFGELFF. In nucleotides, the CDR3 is TGCGCCAGCAGCCAAGAGGGTGCTGGGTTCGGGGAGCTGTTTTTT.